Presented here are 30 T cell receptor beta chains from one specimen sequenced in a study of cytomegalovirus exposure and HLA in healthy donors. PCR amplification relied on 60 Vbeta primers (plus 13 Jbeta primers). The method was immunoSEQ multiplex PCR; TCRdb's version includes in-frame clones alone and lacks a portion of them. The profile shows roughly 190,000 clones, 75% to 85% of them singletons. Input material: PBMCs. The receptor set was obtained from a woman under 30 in good health and CMV-seronegative.

This chain links TRBV19 with TRBJ2-3; possibly TRBD1 for D (6 bases). Trimming removed 5 bases at V and 1 base at J, with 19 bases between. Germline V gives CDR1 LNHDA, CDR2 SQIVND (reference sequence). The CDR3 is 17 residues long. The DNA for the CDR3 is TGTGCCAGTAGTCCATCGAAGACCTCAGGGGGCACAGATACGCAGTATTTT. It translates to CASSPSKTSGGTDTQYF. Full variable domain (missing parts from reference TRBV19 and TRBJ2-3): DGGITQSPKYLFRKEGQNVTLSCEQNLNHDAMYWYRQDPGQGLRLIYYSQIVNDFQKGDIAEGYSVSREKKESFPLTVTSAQKNPTAFYLCASSPSKTSGGTDTQYFGPGTRLTVL.

The chain links TRBV15 to TRBJ2-2; a weak D match, TRBD2 (5 bases). Germline V gene data show CDR1 as LNHNV and CDR2 as YYDKDF (reference sequence). The CDR3 is 13 residues long. Between the trimmed V and J ends, which lost 0 bases and 6 bases, there was a span of 5 bases. CDR3 in DNA: TGTGCCACCAGCAGAGAAGCGGCCGGGGAGCTGTTTTTT. This sequence encodes CATSREAAGELFF.

This clone was observed a few times. The chain couples TRBV6-5 to TRBJ1-1, with D unclear. Trimming left V 4 bases short and J 0 bases short, with 3 bases between. CDR3 length equals 12 residues. Germline-derived CDR1 and CDR2 are MNHEY and SVGAGI. This CDR3 is CASSSVNTEAFF. CDR3 sequence (DNA): TGTGCCAGCAGTTCGGTGAACACTGAAGCTTTCTTT.

The chain has TRBV27 and TRBJ2-3; 14 bases map to TRBD2. Germline lookup yields CDR1 MNHEY and CDR2 SMNVEV (reference sequence). V shed 6 bases and J 6 bases; nucleotides not matched to a gene: 11. The CDR3 has 17 amino acids. CDR3 residues: CASRRAGLAGGGDTQYF. The CDR3 DNA follows: TGTGCCAGCAGACGAGCTGGACTAGCGGGGGGTGGGGATACGCAGTATTTT.

The chain carries TRBV5-1 and TRBJ1-1, with TRBD1 matching 9 bases. The germline CDR1 and CDR2 sequences are SGHRS and YFSETQ. The length of the CDR3 is 14 residues. J lost 0 bases, V lost 4 bases, and 1 base had no gene match. The CDR3 here is CASSGTGMNTEAFF. In DNA, the CDR3 is TGCGCCAGCAGCGGGACAGGGATGAACACTGAAGCTTTCTTT.

The chain joins TRBV29-1 to TRBJ1-1; maybe TRBD1 (5 bases). Trimming removed 7 bases from V and 5 bases from J, with 17 bases in between. The CDR3 has 13 amino acids. Per the germline V gene, CDR1 is SQVTM and CDR2 is ANQGSEA. CDR3 sequence (DNA): TGCAGCGCGGGGACGCCGGCGGGGACTGAAGCTTTCTTT. Its translation is CSAGTPAGTEAFF.

The rearrangement joins TRBV14 to TRBJ1-1, with no clear D. The CDR3 has 15 residues. The germline V gene encodes CDR1 SGHDN and CDR2 FVKESK. The V and J ends lost 0 bases and 0 bases respectively, with 8 bases between them. CDR3 protein: CASSQDWTLNTEAFF. CDR3 DNA: TGTGCCAGCAGCCAAGATTGGACTTTGAACACTGAAGCTTTCTTT.

The genes are TRBV9 and TRBJ1-2, with TRBD1 as a possible D gene (6 bases). The CDR3 spans 16 residues. V shed 2 bases and J shed 0 bases, with 14 bases lying between them. Germline CDR1 is SGDLS and CDR2 is YYNGEE. Written as DNA, the CDR3 is TGTGCCAGCAGCGTTAACAGGGATTCCCCTAACTATGGCTACACCTTC. It encodes CASSVNRDSPNYGYTF.

The V call is TRBV7-2, the J call TRBJ2-7; D possibly corresponds to TRBD1 (6 bases). V dropped 5 bases and J dropped 2 bases, with 13 bases sitting between them. The CDR3 is made up of 14 amino acids. Germline CDR1 and CDR2: SGHTA and FQGNSA. CDR3 sequence: CASSLWGTPYEQYF. CDR3 in DNA: TGTGCCAGCAGCCTATGGGGGACACCCTACGAGCAGTACTTC.

J is TRBJ2-3 and V is TRBV7-8, with 9 bases identical to TRBD2. Trimming cost V 1 base and J 2 bases; bases outside gene matches: 7. CDR1 is SGHVS and CDR2 is FQNEAQ in the germline V gene. The CDR3 runs to 17 residues. The CDR3 nucleotides read TGTGCCAGCAGCTTAGGGATTAGCGGGGGCAACACAGATACGCAGTATTTT. This encodes CASSLGISGGNTDTQYF.

The rearrangement uses TRBV7-9 and TRBJ1-1; TRBD1 might be the D (5 bases). Germline CDR1 reads SEHNR; CDR2 reads FQNEAQ (reference sequence). Trimming shortened V by 8 bases and J by 1 base, and 17 bases separated the two germline ends. This CDR3 has 15 residues. Here the CDR3 reads CASGFGGGTNTEAFF. For the CDR3, the DNA is TGTGCCAGCGGATTTGGGGGGGGGACGAACACTGAAGCTTTCTTT.

This chain connects TRBV18 to TRBJ2-4; D is undetermined. The CDR3 is made up of 18 amino acids. V lost 6 bases and J lost 2, with 23 bases in between. The germline gives CDR1 KGHSH, CDR2 LQKENI. The CDR3 nucleotides are TGTGCCAGCTCCCTCTCGAGGTACGGGTGGATAACCAAAAACATTCAGTACTTC. The encoded protein is CASSLSRYGWITKNIQYF.

In regard to this clone: Other DNA sequences from this sample encode an identical CDR3 as well. The rearrangement joins TRBV28 to TRBJ2-7; D unclear. V lost 5 bases, J lost 2 bases, and 4 bases lay in between. Germline V CDR1 and CDR2: MDHEN, SYDVKM. The CDR3 has 11 residues. The CDR3 DNA follows: TGTGCCAGCAGTCCTGCCTACGAGCAGTACTTC. This encodes CASSPAYEQYF. The whole variable domain, remainder taken from reference TRBV28 and TRBJ2-7, is DVKVTQSSRYLVKRTGEKVFLECVQDMDHENMFWYRQDPGLGLRLIYFSYDVKMKEKGDIPEGYSVSREKKERFSLILESASTNQTSMYLCASSPAYEQYFGPGTRLTVT.

This rearrangement joins TRBV13 to TRBJ1-5; D gene unclear. Looked up from germline, CDR1 is PRHDT and CDR2 is FYEKMQ (reference sequence). Between the trimmed V and J ends, which lost 5 bases and 3 bases, there was a span of 11 bases. The CDR3 loop spans 14 amino acids. In DNA form, the CDR3 reads TGTGCCAGCAGCCAGCGGGCCCTCAATCAGCCCCAGCATTTT. This encodes CASSQRALNQPQHF.

The chain joins TRBV28 to TRBJ2-5; weak D call: TRBD2 (6 bases). Trimming shortened V by 4 bases and J by 1 base, and 13 bases separated the two germline ends. This CDR3 comprises 15 residues. Looked up from germline, CDR1 is MDHEN and CDR2 is SYDVKM. CDR3 region: CASSYSGAGQETQYF. The CDR3 bases are TGTGCCAGCAGTTATTCCGGAGCGGGCCAAGAGACCCAGTACTTC.

This sequence joins TRBV29-1 and TRBJ2-3; 8 positions match TRBD2. The CDR3 runs to 14 residues. Germline V gene lookup returns CDR1 SQVTM and CDR2 ANQGSEA. V lost 5 bases and J lost 0; bases outside the gene matches: 4. CDR3 region: CSVPGTSSTDTQYF. CDR3 DNA sequence: TGCAGCGTTCCCGGGACTAGTAGCACAGATACGCAGTATTTT.

The table lists this clone with a count of one. The J gene is TRBJ2-2, the V gene TRBV7-2; D is possibly TRBD2 (7 bases). From germline, CDR1 is SGHTA and CDR2 FQGNSA. The V gene lost 1 base and the J gene lost 7 bases, with 16 bases spanning the gap. The CDR3 length is 16 residues. The DNA of the CDR3 is TGTGCCAGCAGCTTAGTCGGATCAGGGGAGGGCGGGGAGCTGTTTTTT. It codes for CASSLVGSGEGGELFF.

The chain carries TRBV30 and TRBJ2-1, with TRBD2 matching over 8 bases. CDR3 size: 13 residues. V was clipped by 5 bases and J by 7 bases; unmatched bases: 7. Germline V lookup: CDR1 GTSNPN, CDR2 SVGIG (reference sequence). In DNA, the CDR3 is TGTGCCTGGTCGAGCGGGAGTAATAATGAGCAGTTCTTC. This encodes CAWSSGSNNEQFF.

This rearrangement joins TRBV2 to TRBJ2-7; D is unclear. This CDR3 comprises 12 residues. Looked up from germline, CDR1 is SNHLY and CDR2 is FYNNEI. V gave up 7 bases and J gave up 3 bases, with 10 bases separating them. The CDR3: CASNAESYEQYF. Written as DNA, the CDR3 is TGTGCCAGCAATGCGGAAAGCTACGAGCAGTACTTC.

The chain couples TRBV7-2 to TRBJ2-7, with TRBD2 matching 10 bases. The CDR3 covers 15 residues. Germline values: CDR1 SGHTA, CDR2 FQGNSA. The trim removed 0 bases at V and 4 bases at J, leaving 3 bases unmatched. This CDR3 is CASSLAASGSYEQYF. In nucleotides, the CDR3 is TGTGCCAGCAGCTTAGCGGCTAGCGGGAGTTACGAGCAGTACTTC.

V gene TRBV30 combines with J gene TRBJ2-7; 8 bases align to TRBD2. There are 16 residues in the CDR3. From germline, CDR1 is GTSNPN and CDR2 SVGIG (reference sequence). After removal of 3 bases from V and 6 bases from J, the junction contained 16 bases not matched to a gene. CDR3 bases: TGTGCCTGGAGCCAAGCGATCGCCCAGCGGGAGATCGAGCAGTACTTC. This translates into CAWSQAIAQREIEQYF.

The CDR3 reads CASSFDFSNTDTQYF. For the CDR3, the DNA is TGTGCCAGCAGTTTTGACTTTAGTAACACAGATACGCAGTATTTT. The chain recombines TRBV6-5 with TRBJ2-3; D remains unclear. V lost 4 bases to trimming and J lost 2 bases, with 13 bases between them. The CDR3 has 15 residues. Germline assignment: CDR1 MNHEY and CDR2 SVGAGI.

This rearrangement joins TRBV5-1 to TRBJ1-2; TRBD1 aligns across 7 bases. Germline CDR1 SGHRS, CDR2 YFSETQ. This CDR3 spans 14 amino acids. Trimming removed 0 bases from V and 5 bases from J; junction bases left unmatched: 4. CDR3 amino acids: CASSLESGGYGYTF. CDR3 nucleotides: TGCGCCAGCAGCTTGGAATCAGGGGGTTATGGCTACACCTTC.

V gene TRBV5-1 combines with J gene TRBJ1-2, with TRBD1 identical over 8 bases. The CDR3 totals 18 residues. V shed 2 bases and J 6 bases; nucleotides not matched to a gene: 18. Germline CDR1 reads SGHRS; CDR2 reads YFSETQ. Written as DNA, the CDR3 is TGCGCCAGCAGCTTCTTCGCAGGGGGCTTAGGGCTAAGGGATGGCTACACCTTC. As protein: CASSFFAGGLGLRDGYTF.

The rearrangement joins TRBV4-1 to TRBJ2-2, with no clear D. The V gene lost 4 bases and the J gene lost 6 bases, with 15 bases spanning the gap. The CDR3 runs 15 residues. Per germline, CDR1 MGHRA and CDR2 YSYEKL. The CDR3 sequence: CASSPRVETAGELFF. For the CDR3, the DNA is TGCGCCAGCAGCCCACGTGTGGAGACCGCCGGGGAGCTGTTTTTT.

This clone was observed a single time. J is TRBJ2-7 and V is TRBV5-1, with D maybe TRBD2 (6 bases). Trimming took 4 bases from V and 2 from J, leaving 19 bases between them. Germline CDR1 and CDR2: SGHRS and YFSETQ. The CDR3 contains 16 residues. The CDR3 protein is CASSLGVGAGPYEQYF. The CDR3 nucleotides are TGCGCCAGCAGCCTCGGGGTTGGAGCGGGTCCCTACGAGCAGTACTTC. Combining the CDR3 with reference TRBV5-1 and TRBJ2-7 gives the whole variable domain KAGVTQTPRYLIKTRGQQVTLSCSPISGHRSVSWYQQTPGQGLQFLFEYFSETQRNKGNFPGRFSGRQFSNSRSEMNVSTLELGDSALYLCASSLGVGAGPYEQYFGPGTRLTVT.

The rearrangement uses TRBV5-1 and TRBJ1-2; the D gene is possibly TRBD1 (5 bases). V gave up 4 bases and J gave up 1 base, with 8 bases separating them. In germline, CDR1 is SGHRS, CDR2 YFSETQ. The CDR3 length is 13 residues. The CDR3: CASSMDINYGYTF. CDR3 bases: TGCGCCAGCAGCATGGACATTAACTATGGCTACACCTTC.

This clone came up a few times. The J gene is TRBJ2-7, the V gene TRBV6-1; the match to TRBD2 covers 14 bases. Germline V gene data show CDR1 as MNHNS and CDR2 as SASEGT. With V trimmed by 6 bases and J by 4 bases, 5 bases remained unmatched. The CDR3 length is 15 residues. This chain's CDR3 is CASRGLAGEEYEQYF. The CDR3 coding sequence is TGTGCCAGCAGGGGACTAGCGGGAGAAGAGTACGAGCAGTACTTC.

On this clone: The junction differs from germline at one of its ends, possibly a read error. This chain links TRBV7-9 with TRBJ1-4, with D perhaps TRBD1 (6 bases). The CDR3 consists of 16 residues. The germline V gene has CDR1 SEHNR and CDR2 FQNEAQ (reference sequence). The CDR3 DNA is TGTTCCAGCAGCTACCGGGCCCGAGGGGGTAATGAAAAACTGTTTTTT. Protein product: CSSSYRARGGNEKLFF.

J is TRBJ1-5 and V is TRBV7-2; 7 nucleotides line up with TRBD1. Losses at the gene ends were 1 base for V and 6 bases for J; bases not matched to a gene: 9. Looked up from germline, CDR1 is SGHTA and CDR2 is FQGNSA. This CDR3 comprises 16 residues. The CDR3 DNA is TGTGCCAGCAGCTTAGAATCAGGGGGGAGTAGTCAGCCCCAGCATTTT. Residues: CASSLESGGSSQPQHF.